Listed below are T cell receptor beta chains from one sample, sequenced in a study of shared clonotypes between healthy human individuals. The data were produced by immunoSEQ multiplex PCR, yet TCRdb's version contains in-frame clones alone and is incomplete. The table shows about 2,200,000 clones, with under 95% occurring only once. What was sequenced was naive CD8+ T cells from PBMCs. Receptors were obtained from a man aged 18-30 years in good health. Some clones in this sample may be carry-over from other donors' samples. CDR3s include the opening cysteine and the closing phenylalanine or tryptophan. The order of the fields is clone size, D gene, V gene, CDR3 protein. D genes are given only for firm matches. Size tells how often a clone was seen (once, few, many) or the class of an expanded clone, and some rows leave it out.

NA	NA	TRBV5-1	CASSRLGYPYEQYF
NA	NA	TRBV29-1	CSAEPGQGYEQYF
NA	TRBD2	TRBV28	CASSSPRTSGGNTGHRVEQYF
NA	NA	TRBV7-2	CASSLDRAPNTGELFF
NA	NA	TRBV29-1	CSISGLKDGSSYEQYF
NA	NA	TRBV5-6	CASSLMAGQSSYEQYF
NA	TRBD1	TRBV9	CASSVTGSGEKLFF
NA	TRBD2	TRBV9	CASSDASGRLGDTQYF
NA	NA	TRBV13	CASSLKGHTEAFF
NA	NA	TRBV5-1	CASSLDGGTYEQYF
NA	NA	TRBV28	CAHEGGTADNEQFF
once	NA	TRBV27	CASSLSLGNEQYF
NA	NA	TRBV18	CASSPLGGGRQPQHF
NA	TRBD1	TRBV27	CASSWGTGATEAFF
once	TRBD2	TRBV4-2	CASSQGSGSSYEQYF
NA	TRBD2	TRBV13	CASSSPGLAGNEQFF
NA	NA	TRBV7-9	CASSPPGNAYEQYF
NA	TRBD1	TRBV5-8	CASSVNRDRQVVF
few	TRBD1	TRBV28	CASSETGTAYQPQHF
NA	NA	TRBV2	CASSGLSGTLLLSFEQYF
NA	NA	TRBV7-9	CASSLGAVPGNTIYF
NA	NA	TRBV4-1	CASSQDYKDEQFF
once	TRBD1	TRBV15	CATSRGDREIDEQYF
NA	TRBD2	TRBV7-9	CASSHGLARREETQYF
NA	NA	TRBV19	CASREGGQTEQYF
few	TRBD1	TRBV19	CASSHRGPDEAFF
NA	NA	TRBV5-1	CASSEGRNNYGYTF
NA	TRBD2	TRBV7-9	CASSFFAGGPYNEQFF
NA	NA	TRBV4-1	CASSQDMRTLYEQYF
NA	NA	TRBV6-1	CASSERATYEQYF
NA	TRBD1	TRBV11-2	CASSLLRRGPEAFF
NA	TRBD1	TRBV11-2	CASSFPQRTGRETQYF
NA	NA	TRBV13	CASSLRDTFSETQYF
NA	NA	TRBV13	CASSPESTDTQYF
NA	TRBD1	TRBV7-6	CASSMSPGQGNYGYTF
NA	NA	TRBV11-2	CASSLGPAVGYTF
NA	NA	TRBV7-7	CASSLYRFQGETQYF
NA	TRBD2	TRBV28	CASSPERTSGKFLSSYNEQFF
NA	TRBD1	TRBV30	CAWSRDRLNEKLFF
NA	NA	TRBV4-1	CASSLLQGNTEAFF
once	TRBD2	TRBV7-9	CASSYGLAGASSNIQYF
NA	NA	TRBV27	CASAISTGPLYEQYF
NA	NA	TRBV4-3	CASSQDPQSGNTIYF
NA	TRBD2	TRBV12-5	CASGLGLAGYTGELFF
NA	NA	TRBV7-8	CASSGRAEKEKLFF
once	TRBD2	TRBV28	CASSLLAGGPGEQFF
NA	TRBD1	TRBV14	CASSNGQDYGYTF
NA	NA	TRBV7-6	CASSPSGRVEQYF
once	TRBD2	TRBV5-6	CASSFLTSGLDEQYF
NA	NA	TRBV5-6	CASSLGNSGEQYF
NA	TRBD2	TRBV9	CASSVGSGSAKNIQYF
few	NA	TRBV7-9	CASRSGGDGYTF
NA	NA	TRBV27	CASSFGLTYGYTF
NA	NA	TRBV27	CASSFREGNQPQHF
once	NA	TRBV27	CASSGGIYYEQYF
NA	NA	TRBV7-9	CASSSRDTSYEQYF
NA	TRBD2	TRBV9	CASSSGSLDNEQFF